In this sample, the clone carrying this TCR beta chain turned up a few times. A junction end diverges from the germline sequence, so it may reflect a read error. The record originates from a study of regulatory T cells in long-lasting Graves disease. Time point described: newly diagnosed GD, antithyroid drugs for less than 3 months. Generation of the TCR library employed RNA extracted from PBMCs. Construction of TCR beta libraries relied on iRepertoire HTBI primers and on Arm-PCR targeting CDR3 regions. TCRdb used MiXCR to reprocess the multiplex PCR reads, holding one entry per CDR3 protein. Of approximately 440,000 distinct CDR3 sequences in the sample, around 15% were seen once. The sample also formed part of further work on T cells in Graves' hyperthyroidism and ophthalmopathy. That paper adds: The majority of expanded thyroid clonotypes above 0.001 also appeared in blood.

The sample was peripheral blood mononuclear cells (PBMCs), taken at new diagnosis, from a patient treated with antithyroid drugs. The sequence was obtained from a man aged 40-49 years with Graves disease.

DNA of the CDR3: TGTGCCGGCAGTCTAAGTCGGAGCGGAGTTAGCTCCTACAATGAGCAGTTCTTC. Translation: CAGSLSRSGVSSYNEQFF. The rearrangement links TRBV6-2 or TRBV6-3 to TRBJ2-1; the D gene is possibly TRBD2 (5 bases). The length of the CDR3 is 18 residues. The germline CDR1 and CDR2 sequences are MNHEY and SVGEGT.